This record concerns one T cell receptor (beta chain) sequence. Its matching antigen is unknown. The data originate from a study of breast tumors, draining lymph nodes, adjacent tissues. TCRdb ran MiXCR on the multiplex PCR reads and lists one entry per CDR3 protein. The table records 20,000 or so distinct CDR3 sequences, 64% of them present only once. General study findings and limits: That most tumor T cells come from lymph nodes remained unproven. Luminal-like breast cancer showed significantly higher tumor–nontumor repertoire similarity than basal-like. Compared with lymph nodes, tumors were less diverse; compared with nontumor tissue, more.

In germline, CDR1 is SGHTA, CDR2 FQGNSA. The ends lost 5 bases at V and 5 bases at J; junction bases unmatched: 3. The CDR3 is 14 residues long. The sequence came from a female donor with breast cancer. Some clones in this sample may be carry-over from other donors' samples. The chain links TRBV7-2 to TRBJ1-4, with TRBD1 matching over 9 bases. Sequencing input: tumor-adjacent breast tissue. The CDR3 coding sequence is TGTGCCAGCAGCACCGGGACAGGGAATGAAAAACTGTTTTTT. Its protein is CASSTGTGNEKLFF.